Listed below are T cell receptor beta chains from one sample, sequenced in a study of cytomegalovirus exposure and HLA in healthy donors. The method was immunoSEQ multiplex PCR; TCRdb's version includes in-frame clones alone and lacks a portion of them. The sample yields approximately 300,000 clones, 75% to 90% seen once. The sample was PBMCs. These receptors were collected from a woman aged 30 to 39 in good health and CMV-seropositive. CDR3s include the opening cysteine and the closing phenylalanine or tryptophan. Each record gives: V gene, D gene, clone size, J gene, CDR3 DNA, CDR3 protein. D genes are given only for firm matches. Clone size is shown for a subset of rows, as once, few, many or a class of expanded clone.

TRBV18,.,.,TRBJ2-5,TGTGCCAGCTCATCACGTGGGGCAGGGGTCCAAGAGACCCAGTACTTC,CASSSRGAGVQETQYF
TRBV15,.,.,TRBJ2-7,TGTGCCACCTCTTGGGCGGAAACCTACGAGCAGTACTTC,CATSWAETYEQYF
TRBV9,TRBD1,.,TRBJ2-5,TGTGCCAGTGGGACAGGGGGAGGGACCCAGTACTTC,CASGTGGGTQYF
TRBV6-5,.,.,TRBJ2-7,TGTGCCAGCAGTTCCACGGACGTAGACGAGCAGTACTTC,CASSSTDVDEQYF
TRBV6-4,.,.,TRBJ2-7,TGTGCCAGCAGTCGACTAGGGCCCAGCTCCTACGAGCAGTACTTC,CASSRLGPSSYEQYF
TRBV27,.,.,TRBJ2-7,TGTGCCAGCAGTGTGCGGGACGGCGCCTACGAGCAGTACTTC,CASSVRDGAYEQYF
TRBV30,.,.,TRBJ1-2,TGTGCCTGGAGTGTGATCCCTTATGGCTACACCTTC,CAWSVIPYGYTF
TRBV4-1,.,few,TRBJ2-3,TGCGCCAGCAGCCACCACGAGGGGTCCGCTAATACAGATACGCAGTATTTT,CASSHHEGSANTDTQYF
TRBV5-6,.,.,TRBJ2-3,TGTGCCAGCAGCCCCCGACTAGTACCAGATACGCAGTATTTT,CASSPRLVPDTQYF
TRBV23-1,.,few,TRBJ1-6,TGCGCCAGCAGTCTTCGACGGCCGAGCTCCTATAATTCACCCCTCCACTTT,CASSLRRPSSYNSPLHF
TRBV28,TRBD1,.,TRBJ1-2,TGTGCCAGCAGTTTCGGCAGGGGGGCAGGCTACACCTTC,CASSFGRGAGYTF
TRBV5-1,TRBD1,.,TRBJ2-7,TGCGCCAGCAGCTTGGGGACAGGGGTCTCCTACGAGCAGTACTTC,CASSLGTGVSYEQYF
TRBV9,.,.,TRBJ2-7,TGTGCCAGCAGCGTAGGACAGAACTCCTACGAGCAGTACTTC,CASSVGQNSYEQYF
TRBV7-6,TRBD1,.,TRBJ2-1,TGTGCCAGCAGCGGGACAGGGTTTGAGCAGTTCTTC,CASSGTGFEQFF
TRBV6-6,.,.,TRBJ2-5,TGTGCCAGCACCACCGGGTCTACGTACCAAGAGACCCAGTACTTC,CASTTGSTYQETQYF
TRBV7-9,.,once,TRBJ2-1,TGTGCCAGCAGCGGAACGGTGACCCCCAATGAGCAGTTCTTC,CASSGTVTPNEQFF
TRBV7-8,TRBD2,few,TRBJ2-7,TGTGCCAGCAGCTTAGCCAGGACTAGCGGGGGGGCTTATTACGAGCAGTACTTC,CASSLARTSGGAYYEQYF
TRBV13,TRBD1,.,TRBJ2-7,TGTGCCAGCAGCTTAGAGGAGACAGGGCCTTACGAGCAGTACTTC,CASSLEETGPYEQYF
TRBV23-1,TRBD2,.,TRBJ2-1,TGCGCCAGCAGTCTAAGAAGCGGGAGGGGTTGTGACAATGAGCAGTTCTTC,CASSLRSGRGCDNEQFF
TRBV5-1,TRBD1,.,TRBJ1-1,TGCGCCAGCAGCCCTCTGAGGGGGCATACTGAAGCTTTCTTT,CASSPLRGHTEAFF
TRBV29-1,TRBD2,.,TRBJ2-7,TGCAGCGTTGGACCGGGACTAGCGGGTATCTACGAGCAGTACTTC,CSVGPGLAGIYEQYF
TRBV6-6,TRBD2,.,TRBJ2-3,TGTGCCAGCGGTGCGGGAGGAAGCACAGATACGCAGTATTTT,CASGAGGSTDTQYF
TRBV6-1,TRBD2,.,TRBJ2-7,TGTGCCAGCCTCGACGGGACTAGCGGGGCCTACGAGCAGTACTTC,CASLDGTSGAYEQYF
TRBV27,TRBD2,once,TRBJ2-7,TGTGCCAGCAGTCGCGGGAGGACGTACGAGCAGTACTTC,CASSRGRTYEQYF
TRBV19,.,.,TRBJ2-3,TGTGCCACTTCGGGGGCGCTGATAATAGATACGCAGTATTTT,CATSGALIIDTQYF
TRBV30,TRBD1,.,TRBJ1-1,TGTGCCTGGAAGGGACAGGGGGTCACTGAAGCTTTCTTT,CAWKGQGVTEAFF
TRBV7-8,.,.,TRBJ1-1,TGTGCCAGCAGCTCCGAGCGGACGAACACTGAAGCTTTCTTT,CASSSERTNTEAFF
TRBV21-1,.,.,TRBJ1-1,TGTGCCAGCAGAAGTACAGGACAACTCATGAACACTGAAGCTTTCTTT,CASRSTGQLMNTEAFF
TRBV9,.,.,TRBJ2-3,TGTGCCAGCAGCGGCCGGACGGACTCTACAGATACGCAGTATTTT,CASSGRTDSTDTQYF
TRBV15,.,.,TRBJ2-3,TGTGCCACCAGCCCTAGCACAGATACGCAGTATTTT,CATSPSTDTQYF
TRBV5-4,TRBD1,few,TRBJ2-7,TGTGCCAGCAGCTTATCCGGACAGGGATGGTCCTCCTACGAGCAGTACTTC,CASSLSGQGWSSYEQYF
TRBV28,TRBD1,.,TRBJ1-2,TGTGCCAGCAGTTCATCCGGGACAGGGGGCGCGCTTGGGGGCTACACCTTC,CASSSSGTGGALGGYTF
TRBV30,TRBD1,.,TRBJ2-7,TGTGCCTGGAATACAGGGGGCGCGATAGCCGAGCAGTACTTC,CAWNTGGAIAEQYF
TRBV5-4,TRBD2,.,TRBJ2-1,TGTGCCAGCAGCGGGACTAGCCCAAATTCCTACAATGAGCAGTTCTTC,CASSGTSPNSYNEQFF
TRBV13,TRBD2,.,TRBJ2-5,TGTGCCAGCAGCTCCCGCATTAGCGGGAGGATGTCCAAGACCCAGTACTTC,CASSSRISGRMSKTQYF
TRBV6-4,.,few,TRBJ2-2,TGTGCCAGCAGTGACTCGGAGTCCGGGGAGCTGTTTTTT,CASSDSESGELFF
TRBV9,TRBD1,.,TRBJ2-2,TGTGCCAGCAGCCAAGGCGGTACAGGGGGTAAAGCCGGGGAGCTGTTTTTT,CASSQGGTGGKAGELFF
TRBV18,TRBD1,.,TRBJ1-1,TGTGCCAGCTCATCCGGACAGGGGAACACTGAAGCTTTCTTT,CASSSGQGNTEAFF
TRBV2,.,.,TRBJ1-5,TGTGCCACCAAGCAGGGTTCTAATCAGCCCCAGCATTTT,CATKQGSNQPQHF
TRBV5-1,TRBD2,.,TRBJ2-7,TGCGCCAGCAGCTCTGACGGGGGGTGGGAAGAACAGTACTTC,CASSSDGGWEEQYF
TRBV29-1,.,once,TRBJ1-1,TGCAGCGTTGTCGACAGTACGATGTGGGCTTTCTTT,CSVVDSTMWAFF
TRBV19,.,.,TRBJ1-2,TGTGGCGTTGTTCCCGGGACGGGGTATGGCTACACCTTC,CGVVPGTGYGYTF
TRBV29-1,TRBD2,.,TRBJ2-1,TGCAGCGTTGACACTAGCGCCGACAATGAGCAGTTCTTC,CSVDTSADNEQFF
TRBV6-1,.,once,TRBJ2-1,TGTGCCAGCAGTGTTCTAGGACGGAGAAGCTCCTACAATGAGCAGTTCTTC,CASSVLGRRSSYNEQFF
TRBV2,.,few,TRBJ1-6,TGTGCCAGCAGTGAAAGTTCACCCCTCCACTTT,CASSESSPLHF
TRBV9,.,.,TRBJ1-3,TGTGCCAGCAGCGTGACCGCCTCTCGCCGAACAGGCCCTACTGGAAACACCATATATTTT,CASSVTASRRTGPTGNTIYF
TRBV28,.,few,TRBJ1-2,TGTGCCAGCAGTTTAAGCGGCAGGACCTATGGCTACACCTTC,CASSLSGRTYGYTF
TRBV4-3,TRBD1,once,TRBJ2-7,TGCGCCAGCAGCCAAGAGGGACAGGGAACCTACGAGCAGTACTTC,CASSQEGQGTYEQYF
TRBV5-6,.,.,TRBJ1-2,TGTGCCAGCAGCTCTGACATTCGCACGTCCCTATACGGCTACACCTTC,CASSSDIRTSLYGYTF